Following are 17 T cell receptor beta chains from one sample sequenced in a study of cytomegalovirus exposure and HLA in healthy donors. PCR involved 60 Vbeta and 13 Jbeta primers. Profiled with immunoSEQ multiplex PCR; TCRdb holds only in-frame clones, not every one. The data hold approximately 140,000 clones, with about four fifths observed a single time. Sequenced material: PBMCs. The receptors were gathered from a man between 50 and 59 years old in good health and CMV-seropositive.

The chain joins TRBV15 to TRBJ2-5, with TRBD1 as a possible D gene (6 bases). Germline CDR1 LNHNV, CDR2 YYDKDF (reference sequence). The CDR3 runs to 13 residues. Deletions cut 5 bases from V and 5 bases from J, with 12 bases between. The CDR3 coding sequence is TGTGCCACCAGCGTACAGGGTACGGAGACCCAGTACTTC. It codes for CATSVQGTETQYF.

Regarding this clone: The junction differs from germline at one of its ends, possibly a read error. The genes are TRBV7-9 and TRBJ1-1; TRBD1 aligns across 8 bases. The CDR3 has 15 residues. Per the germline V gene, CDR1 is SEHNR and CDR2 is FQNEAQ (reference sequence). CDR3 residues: CSSSYGQGSRTEAFF. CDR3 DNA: TGTTCCAGCAGCTACGGACAGGGATCGAGGACTGAAGCTTTCTTT. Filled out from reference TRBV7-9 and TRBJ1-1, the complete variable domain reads DTGVSQNPRHKITKRGQNVTFRCDPISEHNRLYWYRQTLGQGPEFLTYFQNEAQLEKSRLLSDRFSAERPKGSFSTLEIQRTEQGDSAMYLCSSSYGQGSRTEAFFGQGTRLTVV.

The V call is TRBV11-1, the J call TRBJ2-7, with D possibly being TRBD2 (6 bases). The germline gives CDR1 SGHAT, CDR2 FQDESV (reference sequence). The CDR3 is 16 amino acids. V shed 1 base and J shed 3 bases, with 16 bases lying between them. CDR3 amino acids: CASSLGPLAVYYEQYF. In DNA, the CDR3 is TGTGCCAGCAGCTTAGGACCTTTAGCGGTTTACTACGAGCAGTACTTC.

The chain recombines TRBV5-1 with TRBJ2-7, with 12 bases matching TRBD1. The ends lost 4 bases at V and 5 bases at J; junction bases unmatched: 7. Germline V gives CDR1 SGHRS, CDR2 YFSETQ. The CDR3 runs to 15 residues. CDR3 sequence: CASSAGQGALNEQYF. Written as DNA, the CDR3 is TGCGCCAGCAGCGCGGGACAGGGGGCTTTAAACGAGCAGTACTTC. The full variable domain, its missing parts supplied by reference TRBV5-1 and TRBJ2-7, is KAGVTQTPRYLIKTRGQQVTLSCSPISGHRSVSWYQQTPGQGLQFLFEYFSETQRNKGNFPGRFSGRQFSNSRSEMNVSTLELGDSALYLCASSAGQGALNEQYFGPGTRLTVT.

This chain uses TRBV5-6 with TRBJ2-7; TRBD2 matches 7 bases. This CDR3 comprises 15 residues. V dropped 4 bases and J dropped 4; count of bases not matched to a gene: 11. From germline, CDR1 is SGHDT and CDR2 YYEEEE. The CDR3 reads CASSPTLADGYEQYF. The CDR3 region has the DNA TGTGCCAGCAGCCCAACCCTAGCGGATGGTTACGAGCAGTACTTC.

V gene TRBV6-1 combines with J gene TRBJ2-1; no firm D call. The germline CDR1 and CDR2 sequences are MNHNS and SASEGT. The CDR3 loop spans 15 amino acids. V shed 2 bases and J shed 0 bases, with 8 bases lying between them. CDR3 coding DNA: TGTGCCAGCAGTGAAAAACGGGTCTCCTACAATGAGCAGTTCTTC. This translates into CASSEKRVSYNEQFF.

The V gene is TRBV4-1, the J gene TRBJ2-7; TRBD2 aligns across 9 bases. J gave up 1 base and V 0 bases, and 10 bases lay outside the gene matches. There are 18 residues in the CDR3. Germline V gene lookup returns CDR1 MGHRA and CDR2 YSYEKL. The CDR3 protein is CASSQEGAPSGESYEQYF. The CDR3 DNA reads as TGCGCCAGCAGCCAAGAAGGGGCCCCTAGCGGGGAGTCCTACGAGCAGTACTTC.

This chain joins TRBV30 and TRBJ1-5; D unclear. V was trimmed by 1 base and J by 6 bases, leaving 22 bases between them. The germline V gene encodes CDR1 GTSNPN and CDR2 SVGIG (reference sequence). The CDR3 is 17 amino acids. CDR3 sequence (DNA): TGTGCCTGGAGTGACGGATTGGGCTCGGGCGGGATTCAGCCCCAGCATTTT. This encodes CAWSDGLGSGGIQPQHF. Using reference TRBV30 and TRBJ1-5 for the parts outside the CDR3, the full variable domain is SQTIHQWPATLVQPVGSPLSLECTVEGTSNPNLYWYRQAAGRGLQLLFYSVGIGQISSEVPQNLSASRPQDRQFILSSKKLLLSDSGFYLCAWSDGLGSGGIQPQHFGDGTRLSIL.

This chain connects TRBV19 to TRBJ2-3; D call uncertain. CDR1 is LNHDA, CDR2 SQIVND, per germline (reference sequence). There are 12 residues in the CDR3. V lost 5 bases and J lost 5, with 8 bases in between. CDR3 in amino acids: CASSVRKDTQYF. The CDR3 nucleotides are TGTGCCAGTAGTGTCAGGAAAGATACGCAGTATTTT.

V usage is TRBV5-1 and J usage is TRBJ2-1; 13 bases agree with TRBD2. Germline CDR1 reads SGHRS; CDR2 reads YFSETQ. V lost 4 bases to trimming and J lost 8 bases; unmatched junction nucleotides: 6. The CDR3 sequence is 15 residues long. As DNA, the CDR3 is TGCGCCAGCAGCGAGGGACTAGCGGGGTCTTATGAGCAGTTCTTC. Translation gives CASSEGLAGSYEQFF.

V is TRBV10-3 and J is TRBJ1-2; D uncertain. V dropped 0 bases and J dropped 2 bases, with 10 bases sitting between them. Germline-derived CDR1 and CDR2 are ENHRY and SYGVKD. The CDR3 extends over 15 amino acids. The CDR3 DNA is TGTGCCATCAGTGAGTCGAATTGGGAGAACTATGGCTACACCTTC. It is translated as CAISESNWENYGYTF.

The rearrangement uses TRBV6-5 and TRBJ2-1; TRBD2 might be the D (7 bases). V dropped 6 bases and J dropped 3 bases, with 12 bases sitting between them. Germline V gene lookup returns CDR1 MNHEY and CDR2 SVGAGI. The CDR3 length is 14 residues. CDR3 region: CASRRGGNYNEQFF. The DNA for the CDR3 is TGTGCCAGCAGGAGGGGGGGAAACTACAATGAGCAGTTCTTC.

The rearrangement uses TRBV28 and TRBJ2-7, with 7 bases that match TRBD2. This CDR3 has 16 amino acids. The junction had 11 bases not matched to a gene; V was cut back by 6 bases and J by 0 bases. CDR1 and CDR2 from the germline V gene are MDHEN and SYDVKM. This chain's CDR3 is CASSPAASGFSYEQYF. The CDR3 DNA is TGTGCCAGCAGCCCGGCCGCTAGCGGATTCTCCTACGAGCAGTACTTC.

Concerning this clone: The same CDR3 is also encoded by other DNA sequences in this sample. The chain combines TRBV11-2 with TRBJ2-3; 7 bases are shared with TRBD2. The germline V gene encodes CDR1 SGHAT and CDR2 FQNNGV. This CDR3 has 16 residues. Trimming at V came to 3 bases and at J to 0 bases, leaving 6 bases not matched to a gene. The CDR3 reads CASSFLASGSTDTQYF. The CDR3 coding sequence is TGTGCCAGCAGCTTCTTGGCTAGCGGAAGCACAGATACGCAGTATTTT.

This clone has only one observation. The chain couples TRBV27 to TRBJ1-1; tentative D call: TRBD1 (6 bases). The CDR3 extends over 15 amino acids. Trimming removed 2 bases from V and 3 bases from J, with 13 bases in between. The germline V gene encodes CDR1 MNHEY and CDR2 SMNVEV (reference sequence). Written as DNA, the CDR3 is TGTGCCAGCAGTTTAACCAGGGGCGGTGACACTGAAGCTTTCTTT. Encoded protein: CASSLTRGGDTEAFF.

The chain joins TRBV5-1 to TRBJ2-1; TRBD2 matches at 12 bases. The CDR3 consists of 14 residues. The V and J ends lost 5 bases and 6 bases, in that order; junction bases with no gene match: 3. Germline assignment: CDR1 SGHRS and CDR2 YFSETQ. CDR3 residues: CASRQLAGGNEQFF. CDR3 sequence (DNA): TGCGCCAGCAGACAACTAGCGGGAGGCAATGAGCAGTTCTTC.

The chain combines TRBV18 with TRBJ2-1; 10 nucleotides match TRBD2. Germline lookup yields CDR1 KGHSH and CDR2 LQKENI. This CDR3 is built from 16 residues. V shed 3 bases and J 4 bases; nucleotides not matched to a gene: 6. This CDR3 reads CASSPYSSGGYNEQFF. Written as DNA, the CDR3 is TGTGCCAGCTCACCCTACTCTAGCGGGGGATACAATGAGCAGTTCTTC.